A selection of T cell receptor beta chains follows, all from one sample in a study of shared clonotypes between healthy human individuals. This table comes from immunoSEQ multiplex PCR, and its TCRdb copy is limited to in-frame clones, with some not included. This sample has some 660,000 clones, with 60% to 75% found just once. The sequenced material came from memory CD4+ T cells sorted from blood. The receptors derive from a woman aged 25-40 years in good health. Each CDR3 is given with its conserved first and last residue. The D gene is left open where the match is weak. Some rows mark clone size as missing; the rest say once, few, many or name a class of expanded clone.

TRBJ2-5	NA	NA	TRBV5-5	TGTGCCAGCAGCTTAAGAACAACCCAAGAGACCCAGTACTTC	CASSLRTTQETQYF
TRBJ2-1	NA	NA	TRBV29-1	TGCAGCGTTTCGAGAGATGGGCAGTTCTTC	CSVSRDGQFF
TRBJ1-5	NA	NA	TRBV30	TGTGCCTGGAGTGTTTACGGAGGGATTAGGCCCCAGCATTTT	CAWSVYGGIRPQHF
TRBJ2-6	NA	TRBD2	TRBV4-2	TGTGCCAGCAGCCCCAGACTAGCGGGAGGCACTGGGGCCAACGTCCTGACTTTC	CASSPRLAGGTGANVLTF
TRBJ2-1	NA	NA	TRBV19	TGTGCCAGTAGTCGATCACTTGGCGGGGACTCCTACAATGAGCAGTTCTTC	CASSRSLGGDSYNEQFF
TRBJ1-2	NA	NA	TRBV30	TGTGCCTGGAGTGTAGGCGGGGACGGCTACACCTTC	CAWSVGGDGYTF
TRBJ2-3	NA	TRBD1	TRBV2	TGTGCCAGCAGCCCGGGACAGAGCACAGATACGCAGTATTTT	CASSPGQSTDTQYF
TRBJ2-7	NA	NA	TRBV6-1	TGTGCCAGCACCCCTAGCAGCTCCTACGAGCAGTACTTC	CASTPSSSYEQYF
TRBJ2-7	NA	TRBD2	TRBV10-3	TGTGCCATCAGTGATACGGGACTAGCGGGAGTGGGGACCTATTACGAGCAGTACTTC	CAISDTGLAGVGTYYEQYF
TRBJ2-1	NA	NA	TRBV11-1	TGTGCCAGCAGCTTATCACTTCTGGGTTACGAGCAGTTCTTC	CASSLSLLGYEQFF
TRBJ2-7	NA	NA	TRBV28	TGTGCCAGCAGTTTACCTCTCTACGAGCAGTACTTC	CASSLPLYEQYF
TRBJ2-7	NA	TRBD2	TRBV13	TGTGCCAGCAGCTCGTCTAGCGGGAGTAACTCCTACGAGCAGTACTTC	CASSSSSGSNSYEQYF
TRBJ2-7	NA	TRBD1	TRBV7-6	TGTGCCAGCAGCCAAACGACAGGGGCCTACGAGCAGTACTTC	CASSQTTGAYEQYF
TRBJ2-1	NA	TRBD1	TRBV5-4	TGTGCCAGCACCCTGGACAGGGAAGGTGAGCAGTTCTTC	CASTLDREGEQFF
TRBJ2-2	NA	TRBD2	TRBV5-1	TGCGCCAGCCAGGGGGGACTAGCGGAATATCTAACCGGGGAGCTGTTTTTT	CASQGGLAEYLTGELFF
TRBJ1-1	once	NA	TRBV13	TGTGCCAGCGTACGGAGCACTGAAGCTTTCTTT	CASVRSTEAFF
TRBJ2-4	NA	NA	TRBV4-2	TGTGCCAGCAGCCAAGTGGTCTTAGATTTTTCAGCCAAAAACATTCAGTACTTC	CASSQVVLDFSAKNIQYF
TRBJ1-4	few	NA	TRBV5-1	TGCGCCAGCAGCTTCAGGCAAGGACACGGGAATGAAAAACTGTTTTTT	CASSFRQGHGNEKLFF
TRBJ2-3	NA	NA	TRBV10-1	TGCGCCAGCAGTGAAGCCGGGGCCCCAGCTAGAGATACGCAGTATTTT	CASSEAGAPARDTQYF
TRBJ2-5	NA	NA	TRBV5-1	TGCGCCAGCAGAACCACCGGGACACCCCAAGAGACCCAGTACTTC	CASRTTGTPQETQYF
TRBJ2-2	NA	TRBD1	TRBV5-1	TGCGCCAGCAGTTTAGGGGGCCCCGGGGAGCTGTTTTTT	CASSLGGPGELFF
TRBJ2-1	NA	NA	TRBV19	TGTGCCAGCACCGGGACCCACTACAATGAGCAGTTCTTC	CASTGTHYNEQFF
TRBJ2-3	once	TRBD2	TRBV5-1	TGCGCCAGCAGCCAGCAATCCGGGACTAGCCCCACAGATACGCAGTATTTT	CASSQQSGTSPTDTQYF
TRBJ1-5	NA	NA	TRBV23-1	TGCGCCAGCAGTCGACGGAGCAATCAGCCCCAGCATTTT	CASSRRSNQPQHF
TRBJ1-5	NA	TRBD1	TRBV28	TGTGCCAGCAGTTCCCGGGACAGCGGTCCCCAAAGCAATCAGCCCCAGCATTTT	CASSSRDSGPQSNQPQHF
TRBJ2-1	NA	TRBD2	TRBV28	TGTGCCAGCAGTGTAGCGGGAGGGCGGGATGAGCAGTTCTTC	CASSVAGGRDEQFF
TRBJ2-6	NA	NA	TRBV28	TGTGCCAGCAGTTCCCCGGGGAGTTTCGGGGCCAACGTCCTGACTTTC	CASSSPGSFGANVLTF
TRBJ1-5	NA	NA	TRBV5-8	TGTGCCAGCAGCGGGGGGCAAATCCTCGATCAGCCCCAGCATTTT	CASSGGQILDQPQHF
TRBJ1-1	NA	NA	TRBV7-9	TGTGCCAGCAGCTTAGGTGGAGGACAGATAATGAACACTGAAGCTTTCTTT	CASSLGGGQIMNTEAFF
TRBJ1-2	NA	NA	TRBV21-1	TGTGCCGACCGCGGGGGTAACTATGGCTACACCTTC	CADRGGNYGYTF
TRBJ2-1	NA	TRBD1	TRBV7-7	TGTGCCAGCAGCCCTCGACAGGGGGTGGGGGGTGAGCAGTTCTTC	CASSPRQGVGGEQFF
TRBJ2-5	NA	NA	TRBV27	TGTGCCTCCTCCCCGCGACGGGGAGGGGGCCAAGAGACCCAGTACTTC	CASSPRRGGGQETQYF
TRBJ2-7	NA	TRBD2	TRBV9	TGTGCCAGCAGCGCAGAGGGACTAGCGGGAGCCGAGCAGTACTTC	CASSAEGLAGAEQYF
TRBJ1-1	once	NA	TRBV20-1	TGCAGTGCTCTGAAGAACACTGAAGCTTTCTTT	CSALKNTEAFF
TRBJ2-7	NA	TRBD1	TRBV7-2	TGTGCCAGCAGCTATCGGACAGGGGGCTCCTACGAGCAGTACTTC	CASSYRTGGSYEQYF
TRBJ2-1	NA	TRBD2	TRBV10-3	TGTGCCATCAGCACTAGCGGGAGGAGCTCCTACAATGAGCAGTTCTTC	CAISTSGRSSYNEQFF